This passage covers 20 T cell receptor beta chains from one sample sequenced in a study of blood T cell repertoires in COVID-19. Here immunoSEQ multiplex PCR was the method, and the copy in TCRdb shows in-frame clones only, minus some. The data show more than 40,000 clones, around nine tenths seen once. The sample consisted of peripheral blood. All receptors derive from a man aged 60-69 years with active or convalescent COVID-19.

This rearrangement joins TRBV6-5 to TRBJ2-1, with 11 positions matching TRBD2. Trimming took 6 bases from V and 5 from J; bases not matched to a gene: 3. The CDR3 covers 14 residues. The germline V gene encodes CDR1 MNHEY and CDR2 SVGAGI. CDR3 residues: CASRISGGDNEQFF. CDR3 nucleotides: TGTGCCAGCAGGATTAGCGGGGGGGACAATGAGCAGTTCTTC.

The chain combines TRBV6-5 with TRBJ1-3, with D tentatively TRBD1 (5 bases). V was pared by 6 bases and J by 8 bases, with 8 bases between. CDR1 is MNHEY, CDR2 SVGAGI, per germline. The CDR3 runs to 11 residues. The CDR3, as DNA: TGTGCCAGCAGACGGGGGGACACCATATATTTT. This encodes CASRRGDTIYF.

The rearrangement links TRBV7-8 to TRBJ1-2; D gene unclear. The ends were cut back, 0 bases at V and 8 bases at J, with 13 bases in the middle. The CDR3 loop spans 14 amino acids. The germline V gene has CDR1 SGHVS and CDR2 FQNEAQ. CDR3 in DNA: TGTGCCAGCAGCTTAGCCCCAGATTCGTTCGGCTACACCTTC. Protein product: CASSLAPDSFGYTF.

This chain joins TRBV19 and TRBJ2-5; TRBD1 agrees at 7 bases. Trimming removed 8 bases from V and 4 bases from J; junction bases left unmatched: 7. The CDR3 sequence is 13 residues long. Germline V gene data show CDR1 as LNHDA and CDR2 as SQIVND (reference sequence). This chain's CDR3 is CASRQGGPETQYF. In DNA form, the CDR3 reads TGTGCCAGTCGACAGGGCGGCCCAGAGACCCAGTACTTC.

This chain links TRBV6-5 with TRBJ2-4, with D maybe TRBD2 (5 bases). There are 12 residues in the CDR3. The V gene's germline CDR1 is MNHEY and CDR2 SVGAGI. The ends were cut back, 7 bases at V and 8 bases at J, with 12 bases in the middle. Here the CDR3 reads CASKHNGDIQYF. The CDR3 coding sequence is TGTGCCAGCAAACACAACGGGGACATTCAGTACTTC.

The V call is TRBV6-1, the J call TRBJ1-5; D is perhaps TRBD1 (6 bases). Trimming stripped 2 bases from V and 4 bases from J, with 6 bases between. The CDR3 consists of 13 residues. Germline V CDR1 and CDR2: MNHNS, SASEGT. DNA of the CDR3: TGTGCCAGCAGTGAACAGGGGAATCAGCCCCAGCATTTT. This codes for CASSEQGNQPQHF.

The V and J genes are TRBV9 and TRBJ1-4; D gene unclear. From germline, CDR1 is SGDLS and CDR2 YYNGEE. This CDR3 is 14 amino acids long. The V end was cut by 1 base, the J end by 1 base, with 5 bases between. CDR3 sequence: CASSVSGTNEKLFF. CDR3 bases: TGTGCCAGCAGCGTATCCGGAACTAATGAAAAACTGTTTTTT.

The genes are TRBV28 and TRBJ1-1, with 8 bases fitting TRBD1. The CDR3 sequence is 15 residues long. Germline loops: CDR1 MDHEN, CDR2 SYDVKM. Trimming at V came to 6 bases and at J to 1 base, leaving 7 bases not matched to a gene. CDR3 sequence reads: CASSAGGAQNTEAFF. The DNA for the CDR3 is TGTGCCAGCAGCGCAGGGGGCGCCCAGAACACTGAAGCTTTCTTT.

V is TRBV19 and J is TRBJ1-1; D perhaps matches TRBD1 (6 bases). CDR1 and CDR2 (germline): LNHDA, SQIVND (reference sequence). There are 16 residues in the CDR3. Trimming pared 1 base from V and 9 bases from J, leaving 21 bases between. For the CDR3, the DNA is TGTGCCAGTAGTATAGGGGGCTACGGGACACACTATAAAGCTTTCTTT. This sequence encodes CASSIGGYGTHYKAFF.

This sequence joins TRBV7-3 and TRBJ2-3, with 11 positions matching TRBD2. The junction had 5 bases not matched to a gene; V was cut back by 5 bases and J by 4 bases. This CDR3 contains 15 residues. Germline V gives CDR1 SGHTA, CDR2 FQGTGA. CDR3 protein: CASSLSGGAADTQYF. The DNA for the CDR3 is TGTGCCAGCAGCCTTAGCGGGGGGGCGGCAGATACGCAGTATTTT.

The CDR3 reads CSAGTSGYEQYF. The CDR3 DNA sequence: TGCAGCGCCGGGACTAGTGGATACGAGCAGTACTTC. This chain links TRBV29-1 with TRBJ2-7, with TRBD2 matching 8 bases. Trimming took 7 bases from V and 4 from J; bases not matched to a gene: 6. CDR1 and CDR2 from the germline V gene are SQVTM and ANQGSEA. The CDR3 runs to 12 residues.

CDR3 bases: TGTGCCAGCAGTTGGCGACAGGGGGTCTACGAGCAGTACTTC. Its protein is CASSWRQGVYEQYF. The V gene is TRBV28, the J gene TRBJ2-5, with 9 bases aligning to TRBD1. The DNA matches TRBJ2-7 better at its end, which makes the J call doubtful. The CDR3 length is 14 residues. From germline, CDR1 is MDHEN and CDR2 SYDVKM.

The J gene is TRBJ1-6, the V gene TRBV7-3; D unresolved. The CDR3 is 21 amino acids. Per germline, CDR1 SGHTA and CDR2 FQGTGA. The ends were cut back, 4 bases at V and 0 bases at J, with 25 bases in the middle. DNA of the CDR3: TGTGCCAGCAGCTCCCCGCCGGCGGGAAGCGCCCAACACTCCTATAATTCACCCCTCCACTTT. Translating gives CASSSPPAGSAQHSYNSPLHF.

This chain uses TRBV18 with TRBJ2-7; 7 bases agree with TRBD1. Germline assignment: CDR1 KGHSH and CDR2 LQKENI. The CDR3 is 15 amino acids. J lost 7 bases, V lost 3 bases, and 12 bases had no gene match. In nucleotides, the CDR3 is TGTGCCAGCTCACCCCTGGACAGGTTCGGCGAGGAGCAGTACTTC. Translating it yields CASSPLDRFGEEQYF.

This clone showed up just once. CDR3 in amino acids: CASSRGTVTNEKLFF. CDR3 nucleotides: TGTGCCAGCAGCCGCGGGACGGTAACTAATGAAAAACTGTTTTTT. The J gene is TRBJ1-4, the V gene TRBV7-2; D perhaps matches TRBD1 (5 bases). Trimming took 5 bases from V and 1 from J, leaving 11 bases between them. The CDR3 is made up of 15 amino acids. Per the germline V gene, CDR1 is SGHTA and CDR2 is FQGNSA. The full variable domain, its missing parts supplied by reference TRBV7-2 and TRBJ1-4, is GAGVSQSPSNKVTEKGKDVELRCDPISGHTALYWYRQSLGQGLEFLIYFQGNSAPDKSGLPSDRFSAERTGGSVSTLTIQRTQQEDSAVYLCASSRGTVTNEKLFFGSGTQLSVL.

The chain uses TRBV5-1 and TRBJ2-1, with 8 bases that match TRBD2. This CDR3 spans 14 amino acids. V trimming: 6 bases; J trimming: 6 bases; junction bases outside the gene matches: 8. The V gene's germline CDR1 is SGHRS and CDR2 YFSETQ. The CDR3 DNA reads as TGCGCCAGCAATATGGCGGGGGGAGGCAATGAGCAGTTCTTC. Translating gives CASNMAGGGNEQFF.

The chain recombines TRBV24-1 with TRBJ1-4; weak D call: TRBD1 (6 bases). This CDR3 is 16 amino acids long. The V end lost 4 bases, the J end lost 6 bases, and 17 bases lay between the germline ends. CDR1 and CDR2 from the germline V gene are KGHDR and SFDVKD. The CDR3 coding sequence is TGTGCCACCAGTGACTTCGCCAGGGGAGGGCATGAAAAACTGTTTTTT. Amino acid sequence: CATSDFARGGHEKLFF.

V usage is TRBV11-2 and J usage is TRBJ2-2; D ambiguous. The CDR3 runs to 13 residues. CDR1 is SGHAT, CDR2 FQNNGV, per germline. The V and J ends lost 6 bases and 6 bases respectively, with 11 bases between them. The CDR3 DNA reads as TGTGCCAGCAGGATGCTTAGAGCCGGGGAGCTGTTTTTT. It specifies CASRMLRAGELFF.

This chain connects TRBV15 to TRBJ1-5; D gene uncertain. The V and J ends lost 8 bases and 4 bases respectively, with 12 bases between them. The CDR3 runs 13 residues. Germline V gene sequence: CDR1 LNHNV, CDR2 YYDKDF (reference sequence). In DNA, the CDR3 is TGTGCCACCTCCGCCATACTTAATCAGCCCCAGCATTTT. Amino acid sequence: CATSAILNQPQHF.

The J gene is TRBJ1-4, the V gene TRBV14, with D unclear. Trimming cost V 0 bases and J 8 bases, with 7 bases left between them. The CDR3 totals 13 residues. Germline CDR1 and CDR2: SGHDN and FVKESK. CDR3 DNA: TGTGCCAGCAGCCAAGATTTTAGCGAAAAACTGTTTTTT. Translating gives CASSQDFSEKLFF.